Listed below are T cell receptor beta chains from one sample, sequenced in a study of blood T cell repertoires in COVID-19. Assay used: immunoSEQ multiplex PCR; TCRdb lists only in-frame clones, some missing. The profile shows under 250,000 clones, about four fifths of them singletons. What was sequenced was peripheral blood. Every receptor here comes from a woman over 75 with acute or convalescent COVID-19. Both conserved end residues are part of each CDR3. A D gene is named only where the DNA matches it firmly. Size tells how often a clone was seen (once, few, many) or the class of an expanded clone, and some rows leave it out.

J	D	size	V	DNA	CDR3
TRBJ1-2	NA	NA	TRBV6-5	TGTGCCAGCAGTTACTCGAGGGGAGGGCCCTATGGCTACACCTTC	CASSYSRGGPYGYTF
TRBJ1-1	NA	NA	TRBV7-3	TGTGCCAGCAGATTACCGGGACAGAACACTGAAGCTTTCTTT	CASRLPGQNTEAFF
TRBJ1-2	NA	NA	TRBV5-8	TGTGCCAGCATCATCGACAGAAATTATGGCTACACCTTC	CASIIDRNYGYTF
TRBJ1-3	TRBD1	NA	TRBV10-3	TGTGCCATCAGTGCGACAGGGTTTGGAAACACCATATATTTT	CAISATGFGNTIYF
TRBJ1-4	NA	NA	TRBV3-1/TRBV3-2	TGTGCCAGCAGCCAAAGGTACGATGGCCGGGGTGAAAAACTGTTTTTT	CASSQRYDGRGEKLFF
TRBJ1-2	TRBD1	NA	TRBV6-5	TGTGCCAGCAGTTACTCAGGGCAGGGGGGCGGCTACACCTTC	CASSYSGQGGGYTF
TRBJ1-2	TRBD1	NA	TRBV5-1	TGCGCCAGCGGGGCGACAGGGGATTATGGCTACACCTTC	CASGATGDYGYTF
TRBJ1-2	NA	NA	TRBV30	TGTGCCTGGAGTGTACAGGGTGGCTATGGCTACACCTTC	CAWSVQGGYGYTF
TRBJ1-1	NA	NA	TRBV18	TGTGCCAGCTCACCAGACAGAACGTGGAACACTGAAGCTTTCTTT	CASSPDRTWNTEAFF
TRBJ2-3	TRBD1	NA	TRBV5-5	TGTGCCAGCAGCTCCGACAGGGCGACCCGTGGGACGCAGTATTTT	CASSSDRATRGTQYF
TRBJ1-4	TRBD1	few	TRBV3-1/TRBV3-2	TGTGCCAGCAGCCAACCAGGGACAGGGAACGAAAAACTGTTTTTT	CASSQPGTGNEKLFF
TRBJ1-2	NA	once	TRBV2	TGTGCCAGCAGTGAAAGGGGCTATGGCTACACCTTC	CASSERGYGYTF
TRBJ1-1	NA	NA	TRBV5-1	TGCGCCAGCAGCTTGGCGGGAGATGGAGCTTTCTTT	CASSLAGDGAFF
TRBJ2-7	TRBD1	NA	TRBV7-2	TGTGCCAGCAGCTTAGAAGGGGGCCGGTACGAGCAGTACTTC	CASSLEGGRYEQYF
TRBJ2-2	NA	NA	TRBV5-4	TGTGCCAGCAGCTTGGGGGGGGCGAACACCGGGGAGCTGTTTTTT	CASSLGGANTGELFF